These 31 T cell receptor beta chains were all obtained from the same sample, sequenced in a study of beta chain features in type 1 diabetes. Study-level points and caveats: TCRB CDR3s from Type 1 diabetes patients were moderately but significantly shorter in all four CD4+ subsets.

These receptors' antigens are unknown. Investigators reverse transcribed all isolated RNA, so they sequenced expressed TCRB transcripts. Method: immunoSEQ multiplex PCR; TCRdb's copy keeps in-frame clones and lacks some. The table includes about 170,000 clones, 6.5% to 9.5% detected once. The sequenced sample was central memory CD4+ T cells from blood. The receptors derive from a woman aged 35 to 49 with type 1 diabetes.

This clone was counted at least ten times. The CDR3 DNA follows: TGCGCCAGCAGCTTGGCCCTTCGGACAGGGGCCTACGAGCAGTACTTC. Translating gives CASSLALRTGAYEQYF. The chain joins TRBV5-1 to TRBJ2-7, with 9 bases fitting TRBD1. This CDR3 contains 16 residues. With V trimmed by 0 bases and J by 2 bases, 6 bases remained unmatched. Germline V lookup: CDR1 SGHRS, CDR2 YFSETQ.

As concerns this clone: At the DNA level, this CDR3 is encoded by other sequences in the same sample as well. The rearrangement joins TRBV5-6 to TRBJ2-1; unclear D gene. With 0 bases removed from V and 1 base from J, the gap between germline ends came to 5 bases. Germline V gives CDR1 SGHDT, CDR2 YYEEEE. The CDR3 extends over 14 amino acids. CDR3 region: CASSLAGSYNEQFF. The DNA of the CDR3 is TGTGCCAGCAGCTTGGCAGGATCCTACAATGAGCAGTTCTTC.

The chain uses TRBV27 and TRBJ2-5; the match to TRBD2 covers 7 bases. The CDR3 length is 13 residues. CDR1 is MNHEY, CDR2 SMNVEV, per germline (reference sequence). V was clipped by 3 bases and J by 5 bases; unmatched bases: 3. The CDR3 region has the DNA TGTGCCAGCAGTTTTTTCGGGGGGGAGACCCAGTACTTC. This encodes CASSFFGGETQYF.

The sample holds a few counts of this clone. The CDR3 protein is CASRLQGESYNEQFF. The CDR3 region has the DNA TGTGCCAGCAGACTACAGGGGGAGTCCTACAATGAGCAGTTCTTC. The V call is TRBV6-6, the J call TRBJ2-1; 8 positions match TRBD1. V trimming: 6 bases; J trimming: 1 base; junction bases outside the gene matches: 5. CDR3 size: 15 residues. The germline V gene has CDR1 MNHNY and CDR2 SVGAGI (reference sequence).

The chain links TRBV6-1 to TRBJ2-3; 8 bases are shared with TRBD2. Germline-derived CDR1 and CDR2 are MNHNS and SASEGT. This CDR3 has 15 residues. V lost 6 bases to trimming and J lost 6 bases; unmatched junction nucleotides: 11. CDR3 sequence: CASSTGTRDHDTQYF. CDR3 bases: TGTGCCAGCAGCACCGGGACTAGAGACCACGATACGCAGTATTTT.

This clone was counted only a few times. The chain employs TRBV9 and TRBJ2-1; D is perhaps TRBD2 (6 bases). V dropped 1 base and J dropped 4 bases, with 12 bases sitting between them. The CDR3 sequence is 15 residues long. The germline CDR1 and CDR2 sequences are SGDLS and YYNGEE. CDR3 in DNA: TGTGCCAGCAGCGTAACGGCTAGCGAATACAATGAGCAGTTCTTC. Its protein product is CASSVTASEYNEQFF. Combining the CDR3 with reference TRBV9 and TRBJ2-1 gives the whole variable domain DSGVTQTPKHLITATGQRVTLRCSPRSGDLSVYWYQQSLDQGLQFLIQYYNGEERAKGNILERFSAQQFPDLHSELNLSSLELGDSALYFCASSVTASEYNEQFFGPGTRLTVL.

The V gene is TRBV7-3, the J gene TRBJ1-2; D ambiguous. The CDR3 sequence is 14 residues long. V lost 2 bases to trimming and J lost 2 bases, with 9 bases between them. Germline V gene sequence: CDR1 SGHTA, CDR2 FQGTGA. CDR3 sequence reads: CASSLDNSNYGYTF. DNA for the CDR3: TGTGCCAGCAGCTTAGATAACAGCAACTATGGCTACACCTTC.

The chain uses TRBV28 and TRBJ1-2, with D tentatively TRBD1 (5 bases). The germline V gene has CDR1 MDHEN and CDR2 SYDVKM. Trimming left V 7 bases short and J 8 bases short, with 17 bases between. The CDR3 is 13 residues long. The CDR3 DNA sequence: TGTGCCAGCACCCCACTCCTTCCAGGGGGCTACACCTTC. It codes for CASTPLLPGGYTF.

The V gene is TRBV7-9, the J gene TRBJ2-5; D unresolved. Germline V gene lookup returns CDR1 SEHNR and CDR2 FQNEAQ (reference sequence). The CDR3 extends over 13 amino acids. Trimming left V 6 bases short and J 0 bases short, with 8 bases between. The CDR3 region is CASSLPYQETQYF. In DNA form, the CDR3 reads TGTGCCAGCAGTTTACCGTACCAAGAGACCCAGTACTTC.

This clone was counted a few times. V usage is TRBV7-2 and J usage is TRBJ1-2, with 7 nucleotides matching TRBD1. CDR1 is SGHTA and CDR2 is FQGNSA in the germline V gene. The ends lost 1 base at V and 7 bases at J; junction bases unmatched: 6. CDR3 length: 14 residues. The CDR3 region has the DNA TGTGCCAGCAGCTTAGGCGACAGGGAGTTTGGCTACACCTTC. It translates to CASSLGDREFGYTF.

The chain joins TRBV5-4 to TRBJ1-6; 7 bases are a match to TRBD1. The length of the CDR3 is 12 residues. CDR1 and CDR2 (germline): SGHNT, YYREEE (reference sequence). J was trimmed by 14 bases and V by 5 bases; bases with no gene match: 7. The CDR3 DNA is TGTGCCAGCAGTCCTTACAGGGGTACCCTCCACTTT. The encoded protein is CASSPYRGTLHF.

This clone was recorded a few times. This sequence joins TRBV10-3 and TRBJ2-2, with 8 bases aligning to TRBD1. Losses at the gene ends were 6 bases for V and 1 base for J; bases not matched to a gene: 1. CDR1 is ENHRY, CDR2 SYGVKD, per germline. The CDR3 is 14 residues long. CDR3 DNA: TGTGCCATCAGGGGGACAGGGAACACCGGGGAGCTGTTTTTT. Its protein product is CAIRGTGNTGELFF.

This clone has just a few counts. The chain recombines TRBV7-3 with TRBJ2-2; D might be TRBD2 (5 bases). The CDR3 contains 15 residues. The germline V gene has CDR1 SGHTA and CDR2 FQGTGA. Trimming pared 6 bases from V and 5 bases from J, leaving 16 bases between. The chain's CDR3 is CASRPAGRGTGELFF. Written as DNA, the CDR3 is TGTGCCAGCAGACCAGCAGGTCGGGGAACCGGGGAGCTGTTTTTT.

Of note for this clone: At one boundary the junction diverges from the germline segment, which might be a read error. The chain links TRBV6-6 to TRBJ1-2; 7 bases line up with TRBD1. The CDR3 is 14 amino acids. Germline V CDR1 and CDR2: MNHNY, SVGAGI (reference sequence). CDR3 region: CASSDSTGDGGYTF. The CDR3 DNA reads TGTGCCAGCAGTGACTCTACAGGGGACGGCGGCTACACCTTC.

The chain couples TRBV5-1 to TRBJ2-5; TRBD1 matches at 7 bases. J gave up 3 bases and V 4 bases, and 6 bases lay outside the gene matches. The CDR3 length is 14 residues. From germline, CDR1 is SGHRS and CDR2 YFSETQ. The CDR3 is CASSVTGTEETQYF. The CDR3 region has the DNA TGCGCCAGCAGCGTAACCGGGACAGAAGAGACCCAGTACTTC.

The table lists this clone with a few counts. The chain carries TRBV11-2 and TRBJ2-1, with D perhaps TRBD2 (7 bases). Trimming shortened V by 1 base and J by 6 bases, and 19 bases separated the two germline ends. This CDR3 contains 17 residues. Per the germline V gene, CDR1 is SGHAT and CDR2 is FQNNGV. This chain's CDR3 is CASSLVLLGEGVNEQFF. CDR3 sequence (DNA): TGTGCCAGCAGCTTAGTCCTCCTCGGGGAGGGGGTCAATGAGCAGTTCTTC. Together with reference TRBV11-2 and TRBJ2-1, the CDR3 gives the full variable domain: EAGVAQSPRYKIIEKRQSVAFWCNPISGHATLYWYQQILGQGPKLLIQFQNNGVVDDSQLPKDRFSAERLKGVDSTLKIQPAKLEDSAVYLCASSLVLLGEGVNEQFFGPGTRLTVL.

In this sample, this clone turned up a few times. The gene calls are TRBV9 and TRBJ2-3; TRBD2 agrees at 7 bases. This CDR3 is 13 amino acids long. Germline CDR1 reads SGDLS; CDR2 reads YYNGEE. Trimming at V came to 7 bases and at J to 0 bases, leaving 2 bases not matched to a gene. The CDR3 sequence is CASGGVSTDTQYF. The CDR3 coding sequence is TGTGCCAGCGGGGGGGTAAGCACAGATACGCAGTATTTT.

This clone has a handful of counts. The J gene is TRBJ2-4, the V gene TRBV28, with 7 bases aligning to TRBD1. V dropped 2 bases and J dropped 6; count of bases not matched to a gene: 4. The germline CDR1 and CDR2 sequences are MDHEN and SYDVKM. The CDR3 is 14 residues long. CDR3 protein: CASSLQGEVNIQYF. Written as DNA, the CDR3 is TGTGCCAGCAGTTTACAGGGGGAAGTAAACATTCAGTACTTC.

For this clone: The sample contains more than one DNA sequence encoding this CDR3. This rearrangement joins TRBV18 to TRBJ1-2; D remains ambiguous. V was shortened by 3 bases and J by 1 base, with 6 bases between the two germline ends. The V gene's germline CDR1 is KGHSH and CDR2 LQKENI. The CDR3 runs to 13 residues. This chain's CDR3 is CASSPGSNYGYTF. The CDR3 nucleotides read TGTGCCAGCTCACCGGGCAGTAACTATGGCTACACCTTC. The complete variable domain, with remaining parts taken from reference TRBV18 and TRBJ1-2, reads NAGVMQNPRHLVRRRGQEARLRCSPMKGHSHVYWYRQLPEEGLKFMVYLQKENIIDESGMPKERFSAEFPKEGPSILRIQQVVRGDSAAYFCASSPGSNYGYTFGSGTRLTVV.

This clone has more than one count but fewer than ten. The chain combines TRBV14 with TRBJ2-7, with D tentatively TRBD1 (5 bases). The germline V gene encodes CDR1 SGHDN and CDR2 FVKESK. With 4 bases removed from V and 0 bases from J, the gap between germline ends came to 10 bases. This CDR3 has 14 amino acids. The CDR3 nucleotides read TGTGCCAGCAGCCGCGACAGATACTCCTACGAGCAGTACTTC. Amino acid sequence: CASSRDRYSYEQYF.

The V gene is TRBV10-2, the J gene TRBJ2-2; no firm D call. Trimming cost V 7 bases and J 1 base, with 10 bases left between them. The length of the CDR3 is 14 residues. Germline V gene sequence: CDR1 WSHSY, CDR2 SAAADI. CDR3 loop: CASKADENTGELFF. As DNA, the CDR3 is TGCGCCAGCAAGGCGGATGAGAACACCGGGGAGCTGTTTTTT.

The chain joins TRBV11-2 to TRBJ2-1, with TRBD2 identical over 9 bases. CDR1 is SGHAT and CDR2 is FQNNGV in the germline V gene. The CDR3 length is 15 residues. The junction had 7 bases not matched to a gene; V was cut back by 7 bases and J by 3 bases. CDR3 protein: CASTFTSGLYNEQFF. The CDR3 DNA follows: TGTGCCAGCACCTTTACTAGCGGGCTCTACAATGAGCAGTTCTTC.

V and J are TRBV5-4 and TRBJ2-5; the match to TRBD2 covers 8 bases. The CDR3 runs to 15 residues. Germline lookup yields CDR1 SGHNT and CDR2 YYREEE (reference sequence). Unmatched junction bases numbered 6, after V lost 4 bases and J lost 1 base. CDR3 nucleotides: TGTGCCAGCAGCCCAACGGGGGGGTCCCAAGAGACCCAGTACTTC. Translation gives CASSPTGGSQETQYF.

This clone was seen ten or more times. The J gene is TRBJ1-1, the V gene TRBV10-3; D remains ambiguous. V shed 8 bases and J shed 5 bases, with 9 bases lying between them. Germline values: CDR1 ENHRY, CDR2 SYGVKD. The CDR3 covers 11 residues. The CDR3 sequence: CAIGRETEAFF. CDR3 bases: TGTGCCATCGGCCGGGAAACTGAAGCTTTCTTT.

V is TRBV7-9 and J is TRBJ2-7; a possible D gene is TRBD1 (6 bases). V lost 5 bases and J lost 0, with 11 bases in between. Germline V gene sequence: CDR1 SEHNR, CDR2 FQNEAQ (reference sequence). The CDR3 runs 14 residues. CDR3: CASSGQRSSYEQYF. The CDR3 DNA is TGTGCCAGCAGCGGACAGCGAAGCTCCTACGAGCAGTACTTC.

In its sample, this clone was seen a few times. The chain links TRBV5-1 to TRBJ2-7; D is perhaps TRBD1 (5 bases). CDR3 length equals 12 residues. V gave up 5 bases and J gave up 7 bases, with 13 bases separating them. The V gene's germline CDR1 is SGHRS and CDR2 YFSETQ. The CDR3 protein is CASRYGAEEQYF. The CDR3 DNA follows: TGCGCCAGCAGATATGGGGCGGAAGAGCAGTACTTC.

This clone occurred a few times. The chain combines TRBV11-2 with TRBJ2-1; TRBD2 agrees at 11 bases. V was clipped by 8 bases and J by 4 bases; unmatched bases: 10. Per the germline V gene, CDR1 is SGHAT and CDR2 is FQNNGV. The CDR3 extends over 16 amino acids. CDR3 sequence reads: CASRLAGGAGYNEQFF. In DNA form, the CDR3 reads TGTGCCAGCCGTCTAGCGGGGGGCGCCGGATACAATGAGCAGTTCTTC.

The J gene is TRBJ2-7, the V gene TRBV7-2; D might be TRBD2 (5 bases). Germline lookup yields CDR1 SGHTA and CDR2 FQGNSA. The CDR3 spans 13 residues. The V end lost 5 bases, the J end lost 4 bases, and 12 bases lay between the germline ends. CDR3 loop: CASSLIGVYEQYF. The CDR3 nucleotides read TGTGCCAGCAGCCTAATCGGGGTATACGAGCAGTACTTC.

The CDR3 region has the DNA TGCGCCAGCAGCCCCGGGACAGGAAGGATTGGGATGGAGCCCCAGCATTTT. This gives the protein CASSPGTGRIGMEPQHF. This chain joins TRBV5-1 and TRBJ1-5; TRBD1 agrees at 8 bases. The CDR3 length is 17 residues. From germline, CDR1 is SGHRS and CDR2 YFSETQ. The J segment lost 8 bases and the V segment lost 4 bases, leaving 17 bases of the junction unmatched.

The CDR3 protein is CASSIMANTEAFF. In DNA form, the CDR3 reads TGTGCCAGTAGTATCATGGCAAACACTGAAGCTTTCTTT. The chain couples TRBV19 to TRBJ1-1; D unclear. The CDR3 is 13 residues long. V lost 3 bases to trimming and J lost 2 bases, with 7 bases between them. Germline-derived CDR1 and CDR2 are LNHDA and SQIVND (reference sequence). Using reference TRBV19 and TRBJ1-1 for the parts outside the CDR3, the full variable domain is DGGITQSPKYLFRKEGQNVTLSCEQNLNHDAMYWYRQDPGQGLRLIYYSQIVNDFQKGDIAEGYSVSREKKESFPLTVTSAQKNPTAFYLCASSIMANTEAFFGQGTRLTVV.

This chain joins TRBV9 and TRBJ2-1, with TRBD1 identical over 9 bases. The CDR3 consists of 16 residues. V lost 3 bases, J lost 5 bases, and 9 bases stayed unmatched. Germline V gene data show CDR1 as SGDLS and CDR2 as YYNGEE. This CDR3 reads CASSGPGTGTHNEQFF. The CDR3 nucleotides are TGTGCCAGCAGCGGACCCGGGACAGGGACCCACAATGAGCAGTTCTTC.